This TCR beta chain was captured by sequencing in a study of vaccination and CD4 T cells after COVID-19. Study-wide context: Participants were given two doses of BNT162b2 or mRNA-1273 vaccine. Post-vaccine sampling followed dose two by a median roughly 70 days (range 14 to 241).

Once obtained from cultured CD4+ T cells, the DNA was sequenced using the Oncomine TCR Beta short-read assay. In this case, cultured CD4+ T cells provided the extracted genomic DNA. TCRdb itself ran the PCR reads through MiXCR, one entry per CDR3 protein. The sample carries about 6,800 distinct CDR3 sequences, about 30% recorded once. Treatment denoted: roughly 10-day PBMC culture with coronavirus spike peptide pools or control peptides (ViraFEST assay). The collection of CD4+ T cells from the unexposed donor took place before the COVID-19 pandemic (2011-2018). The ViraFEST method relied on peptide pools to expand antigen-specific T cells, followed by TCR sequencing. A negative selection step was used to isolate CD4+ T cells once culture had run for roughly eleven days. Turning to this clonotype: What it binds is unknown.

CDR1 and CDR2 from the germline V gene are MNHNS and SASEGT. This CDR3 is built from 13 residues. The V and J ends lost 8 bases and 4 bases, in that order; junction bases with no gene match: 6. The TCR was taken from a human donor in good health. The genes are TRBV6-1 and TRBJ2-3; 7 nucleotides align to TRBD1. The sequencing input was CD4+ T cells from blood, cultured in vitro. The CDR3 DNA is TGTGCCAGCCGGGACAGAGCCCCAGATACGCAGTATTTT. It codes for CASRDRAPDTQYF.